The text below deals with one T cell receptor beta chain. V was pared by 6 bases and J by 9 bases, with 18 bases between. Germline assignment: CDR1 GTSNPN and CDR2 SVGIG (reference sequence). This CDR3 contains 12 residues. The source of the sample is a study of blood T cell repertoires in COVID-19. Study as a whole: T cells, B-cell-depleted T cells, or PBMCs supplied cDNA or gDNA.

The repertoire was sequenced with immunoSEQ multiplex PCR; TCRdb's copy has only in-frame clones and lacks some. The table includes about 61,000 clones, 60% to 80% detected once. This chain connects TRBV30 to TRBJ2-7, with no clear D. The source material was peripheral blood. The clonotype comes from a man aged 80 or over with active or convalescent COVID-19. In nucleotides, the CDR3 is TGTGCCTGCGAGCTTTCCGCGGTGGTGCAGTACTTC. It translates to CACELSAVVQYF.